This T cell receptor (beta chain) was identified in a study of cytomegalovirus exposure and HLA in healthy donors. The study's findings and limits: V- and J-gene trimming of TCR beta was linked (in a later analysis) to a missense DCLRE1C variant.

Turning to this clone: As yet, its antigen is unknown.

Use of 60 Vbeta and 13 Jbeta primers characterized the PCR. Data came from immunoSEQ multiplex PCR; TCRdb stores just in-frame clones and leaves some out. In the table there are about 70,000 clones, about nine tenths of which are singletons. Donors likely had unrecorded immune exposures despite being nominally healthy when sampled. Germline lookup yields CDR1 SGHTA and CDR2 FQGNSA. J lost 2 bases, V lost 5 bases, and 6 bases had no gene match. This CDR3 region has 14 residues. This receptor was identified in a woman aged 25 to 39 in good health and CMV-seronegative. The sequenced material came from PBMCs. The J gene is TRBJ2-7, the V gene TRBV7-2; 7 bases are shared with TRBD1. CDR3 loop: CASSPETGPYEQYF. DNA for the CDR3: TGTGCCAGCAGCCCAGAGACAGGGCCCTACGAGCAGTACTTC.